The 4 T cell receptor beta chains given below trace back to one sample, sequenced in a study of monozygotic twins with cystic fibrosis. Profiled with immunoSEQ multiplex PCR; TCRdb holds only in-frame clones, not every one. The sample shows under 30,000 clones, approximately 90% of them seen only once. Material for sequencing was blood. The receptors here all came from a girl aged 2-10 years with cystic fibrosis.

J is TRBJ1-5 and V is TRBV6-6, with D unresolved. The germline V gene encodes CDR1 MNHNY and CDR2 SVGAGI (reference sequence). The CDR3 covers 15 residues. V was trimmed by 2 bases and J by 4 bases, leaving 12 bases between them. The CDR3 region is CASSYTLVANQPQHF. The CDR3 region has the DNA TGTGCCAGCAGTTACACCTTAGTTGCGAATCAGCCCCAGCATTTT.

V usage is TRBV6-1 and J usage is TRBJ1-2; D ambiguous. Trimming took 4 bases from V and 5 from J, leaving 11 bases between them. CDR1 and CDR2 from the germline V gene are MNHNS and SASEGT. The CDR3 is 13 amino acids. CDR3 protein: CASSGRGFYGYTF. CDR3 sequence (DNA): TGTGCCAGCAGTGGACGTGGATTTTATGGCTACACCTTC.

A single count supports this clone. The chain uses TRBV19 and TRBJ2-3, with D perhaps TRBD2 (7 bases). The CDR3 is 16 residues long. Trimming left V 8 bases short and J 4 bases short, with 22 bases between. Germline V CDR1 and CDR2: LNHDA, SQIVND (reference sequence). The CDR3, as DNA: TGTGCCAGTGCCCAGGGGCCGGGGGGAGCTTCAGATACGCAGTATTTT. The encoded protein is CASAQGPGGASDTQYF.

This chain uses TRBV6-5 with TRBJ1-6; tentatively, D is TRBD1 (5 bases). The V gene's germline CDR1 is MNHEY and CDR2 SVGAGI. The CDR3 spans 13 residues. V lost 6 bases and J 9 bases, leaving 12 bases between the germline ends. This chain's CDR3 is CASSPGTFSPLHF. CDR3 nucleotides: TGTGCCAGCAGCCCAGGGACGTTTTCACCCCTCCACTTT.